The present entry profiles one TCR beta chain with its context. This CDR3 region has 15 residues. V lost 0 bases to trimming and J lost 3 bases, with 12 bases between them. Germline loops: CDR1 SGHRS, CDR2 YFSETQ. These data originate in a study of control samples from healthy donors and cancer patients. Data came from immunoSEQ multiplex PCR; TCRdb stores just in-frame clones and leaves some out. The repertoire holds about 190,000 clones, with 90% to 95% as singletons. This TCR derives from a man under 40 in good health. The sequenced material came from blood. The chain recombines TRBV5-1 with TRBJ1-1, with D possibly matching TRBD1 (5 bases). CDR3 nucleotide sequence: TGCGCCAGCAGCTTGGAGGGGTTCCGGGACACTGAAGCTTTCTTT. Amino acids: CASSLEGFRDTEAFF.